The 14 T cell receptor beta chains below were found in one sample sequenced in a study of blood T cell repertoires in COVID-19. Clones were sequenced by immunoSEQ multiplex PCR, and TCRdb holds only the in-frame ones, with some missing. Among 300,000 or so clones, more than 70% were seen once, and the ten largest hold about 1.7%. What was sequenced was peripheral blood. The receptors come from a woman aged 50 to 60 with acute or convalescent COVID-19.

V and J are TRBV5-1 and TRBJ1-5; perhaps TRBD1 as D (5 bases). V dropped 3 bases and J dropped 6 bases, with 13 bases sitting between them. CDR3 size: 14 residues. CDR1 and CDR2 (germline): SGHRS, YFSETQ. CDR3 sequence reads: CASSYLGGTQPQHF. CDR3 nucleotide sequence: TGCGCCAGCAGCTACCTTGGAGGGACTCAGCCCCAGCATTTT. Combining the CDR3 with reference TRBV5-1 and TRBJ1-5 gives the whole variable domain KAGVTQTPRYLIKTRGQQVTLSCSPISGHRSVSWYQQTPGQGLQFLFEYFSETQRNKGNFPGRFSGRQFSNSRSEMNVSTLELGDSALYLCASSYLGGTQPQHFGDGTRLSIL.

A note on this clone: This specimen includes other DNA sequences encoding the same CDR3. J is TRBJ2-3 and V is TRBV9, with D uncertain. CDR1 is SGDLS and CDR2 is YYNGEE in the germline V gene. CDR3 length: 13 amino acids. The germline V and J ends were trimmed by 2 bases and 3 bases, with 7 bases remaining between them. The CDR3 region has the DNA TGTGCCAGCAGCGTGGTGGCAACAGATACGCAGTATTTT. The encoded protein is CASSVVATDTQYF.

This chain links TRBV12-3 or TRBV12-4 with TRBJ2-7; 7 bases are a match to TRBD2. The CDR3 extends over 13 amino acids. Losses at the gene ends were 3 bases for V and 3 bases for J; bases not matched to a gene: 2. The CDR3 spells CASSLGGLYEQYF. CDR3 in DNA: TGTGCCAGCAGTTTGGGAGGGCTCTACGAGCAGTACTTC.

V gene TRBV7-2 combines with J gene TRBJ1-2; tentatively, D is TRBD1 (5 bases). This CDR3 is built from 15 residues. The germline gives CDR1 SGHTA, CDR2 FQGNSA. Between the trimmed V and J ends, which lost 4 bases and 0 bases, there was a span of 12 bases. CDR3 in amino acids: CASSSTSTANYGYTF. The CDR3 DNA follows: TGTGCCAGCAGCTCCACCTCGACAGCTAACTATGGCTACACCTTC.

In its sample, this clone was seen once. The genes are TRBV7-9 and TRBJ1-1, with D perhaps matching TRBD1 (6 bases). The V end was cut by 5 bases, the J end by 1 base, with 17 bases between. The CDR3 is 16 residues long. Germline CDR1 and CDR2: SEHNR and FQNEAQ (reference sequence). CDR3 loop: CASSHSRGEGNTEAFF. The CDR3 DNA reads as TGTGCCAGCAGCCATAGCAGGGGCGAGGGGAACACTGAAGCTTTCTTT.

The chain joins TRBV7-9 to TRBJ2-7; 7 bases line up with TRBD1. In germline, CDR1 is SEHNR, CDR2 FQNEAQ (reference sequence). The CDR3 length is 15 residues. The J segment lost 0 bases and the V segment lost 8 bases, leaving 10 bases of the junction unmatched. This CDR3 is CASVRQGRSSYEQYF. In DNA form, the CDR3 reads TGTGCCAGCGTACGACAGGGACGTAGCTCCTACGAGCAGTACTTC.

In its sample, this clone was seen many times. V and J are TRBV19 and TRBJ1-5, with a weak D call TRBD1 (6 bases). This CDR3 has 13 amino acids. Germline CDR1 is LNHDA and CDR2 is SQIVND (reference sequence). Trimming pared 6 bases from V and 5 bases from J, leaving 11 bases between. The CDR3 bases are TGTGCCAGTAGGCTCAGGGGAGATCAGCCCCAGCATTTT. Translation gives CASRLRGDQPQHF.

The chain joins TRBV5-1 to TRBJ2-6; D unclear. Germline values: CDR1 SGHRS, CDR2 YFSETQ. V lost 6 bases to trimming and J lost 2 bases, with 9 bases between them. This CDR3 has 14 residues. The CDR3, as DNA: TGCGCCAGCATCCCCCAGGCTGGGGCCAACGTCCTGACTTTC. It translates to CASIPQAGANVLTF.

The gene calls are TRBV18 and TRBJ1-5; 8 nucleotides line up with TRBD1. Germline V lookup: CDR1 KGHSH, CDR2 LQKENI. The CDR3 is 17 amino acids. V lost 1 base, J lost 0 bases, and 5 bases stayed unmatched. The CDR3 DNA reads TGTGCCAGCTCACCACGAGGACAGGGACCTAGCAATCAGCCCCAGCATTTT. Protein product: CASSPRGQGPSNQPQHF. Filled out from reference TRBV18 and TRBJ1-5, the complete variable domain reads NAGVMQNPRHLVRRRGQEARLRCSPMKGHSHVYWYRQLPEEGLKFMVYLQKENIIDESGMPKERFSAEFPKEGPSILRIQQVVRGDSAAYFCASSPRGQGPSNQPQHFGDGTRLSIL.

On this clone itself: Other DNA sequences within the sample encode an identical CDR3. The CDR3 sequence is CASRSGQNYGYTF. The CDR3 nucleotides are TGTGCCAGCAGATCGGGACAGAACTATGGCTACACCTTC. The V and J genes are TRBV28 and TRBJ1-2, with TRBD1 matching 7 bases. The CDR3 has 13 amino acids. Trimming took 6 bases from V and 2 from J; bases not matched to a gene: 3. Germline CDR1 is MDHEN and CDR2 is SYDVKM.

This clone was counted a single time. The chain has TRBV5-1 and TRBJ2-3; 11 bases line up with TRBD1. V lost 0 bases to trimming and J lost 5 bases; unmatched junction nucleotides: 5. Germline V gene data show CDR1 as SGHRS and CDR2 as YFSETQ. The CDR3 has 16 residues. The CDR3 region is CASSLAGQGARDTQYF. CDR3 nucleotide sequence: TGCGCCAGCAGCTTGGCCGGACAGGGGGCGAGAGATACGCAGTATTTT.

V gene TRBV10-2 combines with J gene TRBJ1-2; 7 bases fit TRBD1. The germline gives CDR1 WSHSY, CDR2 SAAADI. After removal of 6 bases from V and 8 bases from J, the junction contained 9 bases not matched to a gene. The CDR3 covers 13 residues. The CDR3 reads CASSLTGTSGYTF. The CDR3, as DNA: TGCGCCAGCAGCCTGACAGGGACTAGCGGCTACACCTTC.

This clone was counted once. The gene calls are TRBV9 and TRBJ2-1; D might be TRBD2 (6 bases). In germline, CDR1 is SGDLS, CDR2 YYNGEE. The CDR3 totals 15 residues. The germline V and J ends were trimmed by 0 bases and 1 base, with 8 bases remaining between them. The CDR3 spells CASSVGGTSYNEQFF. The CDR3 DNA reads TGTGCCAGCAGCGTAGGCGGGACGTCCTACAATGAGCAGTTCTTC.

This chain joins TRBV3-1 (or the pseudogene TRBV3-2) and TRBJ1-1; a weak D match, TRBD1 (6 bases). The CDR3 has 13 amino acids. V was trimmed by 4 bases and J by 11 bases, leaving 17 bases between them. Germline assignment: CDR1 LGHDT and CDR2 YNNKEL (reference sequence). CDR3 amino acids: CASSLKGGGYAFF. The CDR3 coding sequence is TGTGCCAGCAGCCTCAAAGGGGGGGGGTATGCTTTCTTT.